Below are 4 T cell receptor delta chains sequenced from a single sample in a study of Vδ1+ human thymocytes (dated by TCRdb to the late 2010s). Sequencing instrument: Illumina MiSeq. RNA was isolated using the RNeasy mini kit, and reverse transcription was performed with Superscript III. CDR3 amplicons were produced by multiplex PCR using pooled V-gene forward primers and a constant-region reverse primer with Illumina adaptor overhangs. Identical DNA sequences were merged into single rows after TCRdb reprocessed the public reads with CATT. Counted in this sample were about 73,000 delta-chain clones; about 30% of them appeared once. The ten most abundant clones make up around 0.3% of the sample. The study at large found these results: The thymic TRG and TRD repertoires appeared highly polyclonal, with Gaussian CDR3 length distributions, in contrast to the oligoclonal repertoires of peripheral blood.

Which antigens these TCRs recognize remains unknown. Sequencing was done on a sample of Vdelta1+ gamma-delta thymocytes from the thymus. The sample's cell subset or site label, decoded: FACS-sorted CD3+ TCRalphabeta- TCRVdelta1+ TCRVdelta2- thymocytes. These receptors were taken from a boy in the first two years of life who had congenital heart surgery.

This clone was seen more than once but under ten times. The rearrangement uses TRDV1 and TRDJ1; 8 bases align to TRDD3. The V and J ends lost 1 base and 0 bases, in that order; junction bases with no gene match: 10. The CDR3 contains 18 residues. In germline, CDR1 is TSWWSYY, CDR2 QGS. CDR3 in DNA: TGTGCTCTTGGGGAACCCCCCTGGGGGACACCGTACACCGATAAACTCATCTTT. As protein: CALGEPPWGTPYTDKLIF.

This clone appeared a few times. This chain links TRDV1 with TRDJ1, with D perhaps matching TRDD2 (8 bases). The CDR3 runs 22 residues. Per germline, CDR1 TSWWSYY and CDR2 QGS. V gave up 0 bases and J gave up 0 bases, with 29 bases separating them. The CDR3 region is CALGELRLPMRIRGGYTDKLIF. CDR3 in DNA: TGTGCTCTTGGGGAACTCCGCCTTCCTATGAGGATACGGGGGGGATACACCGATAAACTCATCTTT.

The sample holds a few counts of this clone. Other DNA sequences from this sample encode an identical CDR3 as well. The J gene is TRDJ1, the V gene TRDV1, with 7 bases that match TRDD3. This CDR3 has 20 residues. Germline V gives CDR1 TSWWSYY, CDR2 QGS. Trimming removed 5 bases from V and 0 bases from J; junction bases left unmatched: 21. CDR3 nucleotide sequence: TGTGCTCTTGGGAAGGGAATTGGGGGAACATTCCCCTTGTACACCGATAAACTCATCTTT. It translates to CALGKGIGGTFPLYTDKLIF.

The chain couples TRDV1 to TRDJ1, with D possibly called TRDD2 or TRDD3 (9 bases each). V lost 4 bases and J 0 bases, leaving 57 bases between the germline ends. Germline V CDR1 and CDR2: TSWWSYY, QGS. The CDR3 is made up of 30 amino acids. Here the CDR3 reads CALGALGPSFLPKFPPTSWGILLYTDKLIF. CDR3 nucleotide sequence: TGTGCTCTTGGGGCCCTCGGCCCCTCCTTCCTACCGAAATTTCCTCCGACGAGCTGGGGGATCCTCTTGTACACCGATAAACTCATCTTT.